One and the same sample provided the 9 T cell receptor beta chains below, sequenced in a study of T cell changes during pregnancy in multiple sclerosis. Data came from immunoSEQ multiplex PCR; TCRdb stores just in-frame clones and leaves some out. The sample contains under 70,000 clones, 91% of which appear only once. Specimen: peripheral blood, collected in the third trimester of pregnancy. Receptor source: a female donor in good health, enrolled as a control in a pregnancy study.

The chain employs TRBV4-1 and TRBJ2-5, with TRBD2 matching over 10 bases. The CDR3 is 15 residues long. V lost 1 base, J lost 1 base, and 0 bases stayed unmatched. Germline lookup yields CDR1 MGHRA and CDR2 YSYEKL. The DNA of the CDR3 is TGCGCCAGCAGCCAAGGGACTAGCGGCCAAGAGACCCAGTACTTC. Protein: CASSQGTSGQETQYF.

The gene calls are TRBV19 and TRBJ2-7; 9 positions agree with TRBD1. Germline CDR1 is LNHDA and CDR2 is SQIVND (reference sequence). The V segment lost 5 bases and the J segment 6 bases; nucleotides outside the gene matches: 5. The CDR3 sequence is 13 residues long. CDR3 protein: CASSPRDRAEQYF. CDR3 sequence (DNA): TGTGCCAGTAGTCCAAGGGACAGGGCCGAGCAGTACTTC.

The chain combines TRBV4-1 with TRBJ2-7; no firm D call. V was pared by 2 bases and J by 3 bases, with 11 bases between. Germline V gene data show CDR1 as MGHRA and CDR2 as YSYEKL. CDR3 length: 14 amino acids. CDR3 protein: CASSQPLQSYEQYF. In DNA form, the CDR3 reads TGCGCCAGCAGCCAACCCCTACAGAGCTACGAGCAGTACTTC.

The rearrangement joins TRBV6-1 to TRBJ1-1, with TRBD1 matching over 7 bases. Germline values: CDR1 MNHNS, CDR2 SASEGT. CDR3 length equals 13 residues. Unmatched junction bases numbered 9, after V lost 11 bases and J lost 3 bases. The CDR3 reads CAWGRGKDTEAFF. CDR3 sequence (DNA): TGTGCCTGGGGCAGGGGGAAGGACACTGAAGCTTTCTTT.

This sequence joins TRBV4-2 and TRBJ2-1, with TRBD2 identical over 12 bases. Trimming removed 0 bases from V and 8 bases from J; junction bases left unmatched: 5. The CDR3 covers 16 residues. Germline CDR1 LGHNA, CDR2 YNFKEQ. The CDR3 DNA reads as TGTGCCAGCAGCCAAGAGCTAGCGGGAGGGCATGATGAGCAGTTCTTC. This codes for CASSQELAGGHDEQFF.

CDR3 amino acids: CASSAQSGGINYGYTF. The CDR3 coding sequence is TGTGCCAGCAGCGCCCAAAGCGGGGGAATTAACTATGGCTACACCTTC. The chain uses TRBV7-9 and TRBJ1-2; maybe TRBD1 (5 bases). There are 16 residues in the CDR3. The V gene's germline CDR1 is SEHNR and CDR2 FQNEAQ (reference sequence). V was shortened by 5 bases and J by 1 base, with 17 bases between the two germline ends.

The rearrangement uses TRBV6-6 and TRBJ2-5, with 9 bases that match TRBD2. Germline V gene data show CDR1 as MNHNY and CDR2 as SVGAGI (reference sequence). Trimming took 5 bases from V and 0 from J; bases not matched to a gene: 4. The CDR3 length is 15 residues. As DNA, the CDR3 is TGTGCCAGCAGTAGCGGGGGGATGTACCAAGAGACCCAGTACTTC. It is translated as CASSSGGMYQETQYF.

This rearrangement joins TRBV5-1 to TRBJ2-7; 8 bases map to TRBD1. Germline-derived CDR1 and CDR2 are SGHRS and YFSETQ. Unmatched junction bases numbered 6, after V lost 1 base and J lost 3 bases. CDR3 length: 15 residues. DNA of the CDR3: TGCGCCAGCAGCTTGTACTCCGGGACAGGCTACGAGCAGTACTTC. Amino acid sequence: CASSLYSGTGYEQYF.

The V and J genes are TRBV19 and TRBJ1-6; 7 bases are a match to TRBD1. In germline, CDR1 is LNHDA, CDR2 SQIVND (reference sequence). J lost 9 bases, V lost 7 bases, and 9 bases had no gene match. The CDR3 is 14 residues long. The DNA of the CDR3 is TGTGCCAGTAAGCAGACAGGGTCGGGTTCACCCCTCCACTTT. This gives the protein CASKQTGSGSPLHF.